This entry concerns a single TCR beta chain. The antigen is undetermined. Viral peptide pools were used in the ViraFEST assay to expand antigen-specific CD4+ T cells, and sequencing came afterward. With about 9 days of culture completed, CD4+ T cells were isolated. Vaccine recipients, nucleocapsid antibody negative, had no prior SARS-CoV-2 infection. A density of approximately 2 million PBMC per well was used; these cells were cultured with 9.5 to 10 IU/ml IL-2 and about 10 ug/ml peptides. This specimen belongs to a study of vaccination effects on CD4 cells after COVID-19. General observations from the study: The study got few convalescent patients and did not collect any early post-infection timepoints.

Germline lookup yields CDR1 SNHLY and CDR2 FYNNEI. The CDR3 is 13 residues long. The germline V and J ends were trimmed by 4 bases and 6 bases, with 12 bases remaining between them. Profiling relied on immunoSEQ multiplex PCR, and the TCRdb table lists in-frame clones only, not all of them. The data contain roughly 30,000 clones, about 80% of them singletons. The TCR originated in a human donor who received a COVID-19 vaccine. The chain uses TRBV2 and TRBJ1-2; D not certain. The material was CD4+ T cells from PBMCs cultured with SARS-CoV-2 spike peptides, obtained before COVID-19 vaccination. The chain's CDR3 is CASSVRPANGYTF. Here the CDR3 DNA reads TGTGCCAGCAGTGTCCGACCAGCAAATGGCTACACCTTC.